The sequence of this T cell receptor beta chain was determined in a study of cytomegalovirus exposure and HLA in healthy donors. Overall study results and limits: Clusters of TCRs from the first cohort tended to co-occur in the 120 or so validation repertoires (as a later analysis found).

TCRdb's table, derived via immunoSEQ multiplex PCR, lists solely in-frame clones and lacks some. The sample lists some 200,000 clones, about 89% occurring once. While the first cohort had some 700 subjects, the donors belonged to the separate validation cohort of over a hundred subjects. For this clone: Its target is not known.

CDR1 is ENHRY, CDR2 SYGVKD, per germline. CDR3 length: 16 residues. Trimming cost V 4 bases and J 6 bases; bases outside gene matches: 7. V usage is TRBV10-3 and J usage is TRBJ2-1; the match to TRBD2 covers 12 bases. This TCR was recovered from a young man in good health and CMV-seropositive. The source material was PBMCs. The CDR3 is CAISVASGREGNEQFF. CDR3 DNA: TGTGCCATCAGTGTGGCTAGCGGGAGGGAAGGCAATGAGCAGTTCTTC.